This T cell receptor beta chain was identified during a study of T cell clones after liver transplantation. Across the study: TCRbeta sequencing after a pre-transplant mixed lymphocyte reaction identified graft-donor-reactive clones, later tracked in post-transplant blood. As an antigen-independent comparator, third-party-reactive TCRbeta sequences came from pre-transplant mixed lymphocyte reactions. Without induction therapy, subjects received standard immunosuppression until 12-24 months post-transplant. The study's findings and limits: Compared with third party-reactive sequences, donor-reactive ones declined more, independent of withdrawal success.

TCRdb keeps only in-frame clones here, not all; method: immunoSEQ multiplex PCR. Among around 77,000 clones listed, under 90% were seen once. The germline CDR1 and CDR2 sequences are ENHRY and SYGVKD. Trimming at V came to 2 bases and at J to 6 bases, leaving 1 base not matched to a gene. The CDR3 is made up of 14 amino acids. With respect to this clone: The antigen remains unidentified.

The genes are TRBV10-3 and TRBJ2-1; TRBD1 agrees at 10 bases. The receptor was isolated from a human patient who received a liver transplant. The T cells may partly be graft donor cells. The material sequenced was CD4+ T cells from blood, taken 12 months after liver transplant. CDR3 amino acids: CAISERTGGNEQFF. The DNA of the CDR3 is TGTGCCATCAGTGAGAGGACAGGGGGCAATGAGCAGTTCTTC.